Given below is one T cell receptor (beta chain) in context. Germline CDR1 and CDR2: MDHEN and SYDVKM. The CDR3 totals 16 residues. Trimming took off 6 bases at V and 0 bases at J, with 14 bases between the two ends. Time point reported: persistent/refractory GD, antithyroid drugs over 5 years with positive TRAb. PBMC RNA served as the TCR library source. The data originate from a study of regulatory T cells in long-lasting Graves disease. To make TCR beta libraries, researchers used iRepertoire HTBI primers and Arm-PCR of CDR3 regions. MiXCR, run by TCRdb on the multiplex PCR reads, gives a single entry per CDR3 protein. The sample lists around 460,000 distinct CDR3 sequences; 20% to 25% were seen once.

The receptor's source is a female donor with Graves disease. The V and J genes are TRBV28 and TRBJ2-2, with D possibly matching TRBD2 (5 bases). The sequencing here drew on peripheral blood mononuclear cells (PBMCs), taken when the disease was refractory, from a patient treated with antithyroid drugs. In nucleotides, the CDR3 is TGTGCCAGCAGCCCGAAGGACTGGCCGAACACCGGGGAGCTGTTTTTT. Translating it yields CASSPKDWPNTGELFF.